This T cell receptor beta chain was obtained from a study of cytomegalovirus exposure and HLA in healthy donors. Background on the study: From some 190 million T cells, an earlier analysis saw around 120 million unique TCR beta sequences.

Comment on this clone: Antigen specificity is unknown.

The primer mix had 60 Vbeta and 13 Jbeta primers. TCRdb's table, derived via immunoSEQ multiplex PCR, lists solely in-frame clones and lacks some. This sample has about 160,000 clones; roughly 80% occur once, and the top ten carry 6% to 9%. General observations from the study: Among CMV-associated TCR beta chains, most appeared HLA-restricted in a later analysis. Specificity for CMV antigens was confirmed in vitro for a few of the CMV-associated chains. A previous analysis found most TCR beta V segments productive roughly 87% or roughly 30% of the time.

Germline V gene sequence: CDR1 SGHRS, CDR2 YFSETQ. The V segment lost 0 bases and the J segment 6 bases; nucleotides outside the gene matches: 5. CDR3 size: 15 residues. The sequencing sample was made of PBMCs. The rearrangement links TRBV5-1 to TRBJ2-7; the match to TRBD2 covers 11 bases. The TCR comes from a woman in her twenties or thirties in good health and CMV-seropositive. This CDR3 is CASSLVISGGAEQYF. The CDR3 DNA is TGCGCCAGCAGCTTGGTTATTAGCGGGGGGGCCGAGCAGTACTTC.